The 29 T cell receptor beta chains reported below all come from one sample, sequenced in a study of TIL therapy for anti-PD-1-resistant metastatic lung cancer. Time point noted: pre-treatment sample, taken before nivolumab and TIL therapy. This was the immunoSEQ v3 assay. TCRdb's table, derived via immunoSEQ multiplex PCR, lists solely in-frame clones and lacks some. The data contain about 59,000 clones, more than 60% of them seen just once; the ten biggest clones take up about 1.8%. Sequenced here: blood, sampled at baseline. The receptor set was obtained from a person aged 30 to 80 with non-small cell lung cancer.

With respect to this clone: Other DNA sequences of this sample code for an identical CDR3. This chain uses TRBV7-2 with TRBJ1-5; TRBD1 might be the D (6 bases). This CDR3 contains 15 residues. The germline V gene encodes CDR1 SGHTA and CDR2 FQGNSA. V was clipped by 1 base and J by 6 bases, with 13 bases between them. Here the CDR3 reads CASSLEFGGGQPQHF. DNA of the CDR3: TGTGCCAGCAGCTTAGAATTTGGGGGCGGTCAGCCCCAGCATTTT.

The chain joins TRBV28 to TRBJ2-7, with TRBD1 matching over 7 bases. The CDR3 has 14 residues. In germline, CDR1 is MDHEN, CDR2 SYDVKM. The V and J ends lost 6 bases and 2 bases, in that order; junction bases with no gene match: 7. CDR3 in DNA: TGTGCCAGCAGCCGCCCCGGGACAGCCTACGAGCAGTACTTC. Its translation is CASSRPGTAYEQYF.

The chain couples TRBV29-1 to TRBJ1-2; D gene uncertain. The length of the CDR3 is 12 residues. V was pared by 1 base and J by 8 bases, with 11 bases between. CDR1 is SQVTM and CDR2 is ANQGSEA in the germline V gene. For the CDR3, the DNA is TGCAGCGTTGAAGGGGTCGTGGCGGGCTACACCTTC. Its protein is CSVEGVVAGYTF. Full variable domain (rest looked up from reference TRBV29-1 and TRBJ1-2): SAVISQKPSRDICQRGTSLTIQCQVDSQVTMMFWYRQQPGQSLTLIATANQGSEATYESGFVIDKFPISRPNLTFSTLTVSNMSPEDSSIYLCSVEGVVAGYTFGSGTRLTVV.

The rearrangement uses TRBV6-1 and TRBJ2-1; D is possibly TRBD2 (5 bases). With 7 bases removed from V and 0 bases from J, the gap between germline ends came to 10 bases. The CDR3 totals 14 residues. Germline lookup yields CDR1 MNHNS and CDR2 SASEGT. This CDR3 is CASTPDYSYNEQFF. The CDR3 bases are TGTGCCAGCACGCCAGACTACTCCTACAATGAGCAGTTCTTC.

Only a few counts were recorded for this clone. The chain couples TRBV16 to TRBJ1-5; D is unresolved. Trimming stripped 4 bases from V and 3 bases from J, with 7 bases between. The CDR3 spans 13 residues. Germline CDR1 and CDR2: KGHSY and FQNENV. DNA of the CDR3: TGTGCCAGCAGCCTTTATCACAATCAGCCCCAGCATTTT. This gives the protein CASSLYHNQPQHF.

CDR3 amino acids: CASSLSRPGREKLFF. CDR3 DNA: TGTGCCAGCAGTTTATCGCGCCCAGGGCGAGAAAAACTGTTTTTT. The genes are TRBV27 and TRBJ1-4; possible D gene TRBD1, 5 bases. The CDR3 has 15 amino acids. CDR1 and CDR2 (germline): MNHEY, SMNVEV (reference sequence). Trimming removed 0 bases from V and 8 bases from J, with 13 bases in between.

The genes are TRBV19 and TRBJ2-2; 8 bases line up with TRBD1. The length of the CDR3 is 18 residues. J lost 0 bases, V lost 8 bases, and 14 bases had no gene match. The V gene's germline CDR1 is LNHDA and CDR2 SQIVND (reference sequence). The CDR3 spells CASSRDRWLAANTGELFF. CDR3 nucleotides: TGTGCCAGTTCCCGGGACAGGTGGCTCGCCGCGAACACCGGGGAGCTGTTTTTT.

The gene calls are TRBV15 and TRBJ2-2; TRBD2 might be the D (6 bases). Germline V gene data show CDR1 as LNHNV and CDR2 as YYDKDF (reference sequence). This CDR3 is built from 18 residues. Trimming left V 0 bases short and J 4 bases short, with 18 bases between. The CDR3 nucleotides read TGTGCCACCAGCAGAGATTCTACTAGCCGATCGGTCACCGGGGAGCTGTTTTTT. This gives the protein CATSRDSTSRSVTGELFF.

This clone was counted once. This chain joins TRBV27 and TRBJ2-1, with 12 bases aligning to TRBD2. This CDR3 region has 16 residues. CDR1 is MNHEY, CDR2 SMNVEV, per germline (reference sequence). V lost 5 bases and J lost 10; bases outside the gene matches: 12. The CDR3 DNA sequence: TGTGCCAGCAGTCAACCCCTCCTAGCGGGAGGGCTCGAGCAGTTCTTC. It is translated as CASSQPLLAGGLEQFF.

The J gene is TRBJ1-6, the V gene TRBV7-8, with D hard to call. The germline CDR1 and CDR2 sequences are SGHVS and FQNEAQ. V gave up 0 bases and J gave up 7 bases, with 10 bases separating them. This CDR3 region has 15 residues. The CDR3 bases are TGTGCCAGCAGCTTAGCGCAGACTAACAATTCACCCCTCCACTTT. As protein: CASSLAQTNNSPLHF.

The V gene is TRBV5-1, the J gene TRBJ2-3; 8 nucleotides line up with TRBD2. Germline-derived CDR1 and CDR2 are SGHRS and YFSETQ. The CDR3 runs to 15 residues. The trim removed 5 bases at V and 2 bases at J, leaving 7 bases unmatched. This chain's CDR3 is CASRTRGDHTDTQYF. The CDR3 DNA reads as TGCGCCAGCAGAACGCGGGGGGACCACACAGATACGCAGTATTTT.

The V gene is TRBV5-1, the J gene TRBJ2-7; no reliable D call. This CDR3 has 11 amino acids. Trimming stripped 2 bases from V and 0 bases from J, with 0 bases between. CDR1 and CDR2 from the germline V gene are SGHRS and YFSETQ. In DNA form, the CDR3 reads TGCGCCAGCAGCTTCTCCTACGAGCAGTACTTC. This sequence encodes CASSFSYEQYF.

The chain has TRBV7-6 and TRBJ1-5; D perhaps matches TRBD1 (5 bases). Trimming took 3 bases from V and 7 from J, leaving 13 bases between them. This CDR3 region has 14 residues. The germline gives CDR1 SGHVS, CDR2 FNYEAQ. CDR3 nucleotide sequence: TGTGCCAGCAGCTTGCTTCAGGGTGGACAGCCCCAGCATTTT. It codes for CASSLLQGGQPQHF.

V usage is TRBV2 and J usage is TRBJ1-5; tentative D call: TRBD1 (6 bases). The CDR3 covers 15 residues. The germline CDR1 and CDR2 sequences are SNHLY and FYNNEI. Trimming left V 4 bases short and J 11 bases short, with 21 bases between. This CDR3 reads CASSALVVGGLTQHF. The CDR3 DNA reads TGTGCCAGCAGTGCCCTCGTGGTAGGGGGTTTGACCCAGCATTTT. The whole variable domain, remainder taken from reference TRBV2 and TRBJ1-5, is EPEVTQTPSHQVTQMGQEVILRCVPISNHLYFYWYRQILGQKVEFLVSFYNNEISEKSEIFDDQFSVERPDGSNFTLKIRSTKLEDSAMYFCASSALVVGGLTQHFGDGTRLSIL.

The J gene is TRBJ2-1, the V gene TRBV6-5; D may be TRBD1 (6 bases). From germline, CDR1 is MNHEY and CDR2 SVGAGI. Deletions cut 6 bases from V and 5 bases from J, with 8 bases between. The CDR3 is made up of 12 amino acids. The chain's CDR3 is CASSRGDNEQFF. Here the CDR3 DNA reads TGTGCCAGCAGCAGGGGAGACAATGAGCAGTTCTTC.

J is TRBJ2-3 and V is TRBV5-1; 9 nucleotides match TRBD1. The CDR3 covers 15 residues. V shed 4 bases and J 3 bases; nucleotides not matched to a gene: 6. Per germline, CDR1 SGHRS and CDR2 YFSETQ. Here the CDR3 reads CASSPGTGRTDTQYF. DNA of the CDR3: TGCGCCAGCAGCCCAGGGACAGGGAGAACAGATACGCAGTATTTT.

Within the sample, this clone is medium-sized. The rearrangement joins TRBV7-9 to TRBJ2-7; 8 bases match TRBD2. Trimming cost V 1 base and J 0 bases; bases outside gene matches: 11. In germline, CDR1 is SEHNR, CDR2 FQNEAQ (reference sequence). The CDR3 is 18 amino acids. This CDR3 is CASSLESLREAISYEQYF. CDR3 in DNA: TGTGCCAGCAGCTTAGAATCTTTGCGGGAGGCCATCTCCTACGAGCAGTACTTC.

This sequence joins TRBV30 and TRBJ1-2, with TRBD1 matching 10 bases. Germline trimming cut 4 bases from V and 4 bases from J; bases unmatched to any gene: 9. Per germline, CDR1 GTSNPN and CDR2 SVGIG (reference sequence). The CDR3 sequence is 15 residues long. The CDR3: CAWKPGQGIFYGYTF. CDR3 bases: TGTGCCTGGAAGCCGGGACAGGGGATTTTCTATGGCTACACCTTC.

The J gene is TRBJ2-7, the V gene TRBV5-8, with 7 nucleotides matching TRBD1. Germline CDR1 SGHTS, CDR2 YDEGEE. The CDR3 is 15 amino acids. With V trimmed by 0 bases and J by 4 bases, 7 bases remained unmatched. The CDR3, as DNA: TGTGCCAGCAGCTTGGCCCCGACAGGGCGGTACGAGCAGTACTTC. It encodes CASSLAPTGRYEQYF.

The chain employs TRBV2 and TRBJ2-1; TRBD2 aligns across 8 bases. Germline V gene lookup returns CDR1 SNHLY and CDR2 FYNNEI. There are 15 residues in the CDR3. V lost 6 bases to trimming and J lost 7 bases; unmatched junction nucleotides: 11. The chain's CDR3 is CASSRRGGLENEQFF. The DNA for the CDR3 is TGTGCCAGCAGCCGGAGGGGGGGACTAGAGAATGAGCAGTTCTTC.

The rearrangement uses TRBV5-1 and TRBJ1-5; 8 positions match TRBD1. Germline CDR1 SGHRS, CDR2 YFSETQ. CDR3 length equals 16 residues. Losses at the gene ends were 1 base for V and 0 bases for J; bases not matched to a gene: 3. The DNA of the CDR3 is TGCGCCAGCAGCTTGCAGGGGGCTGATAGCAATCAGCCCCAGCATTTT. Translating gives CASSLQGADSNQPQHF. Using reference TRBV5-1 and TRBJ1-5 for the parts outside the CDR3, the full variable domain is KAGVTQTPRYLIKTRGQQVTLSCSPISGHRSVSWYQQTPGQGLQFLFEYFSETQRNKGNFPGRFSGRQFSNSRSEMNVSTLELGDSALYLCASSLQGADSNQPQHFGDGTRLSIL.

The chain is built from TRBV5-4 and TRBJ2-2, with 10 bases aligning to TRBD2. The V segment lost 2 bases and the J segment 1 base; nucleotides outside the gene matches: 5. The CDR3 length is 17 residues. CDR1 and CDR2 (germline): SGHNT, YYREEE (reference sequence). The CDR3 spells CASSFRLAGVNTGELFF. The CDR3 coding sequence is TGTGCCAGCAGCTTCCGACTAGCGGGCGTGAACACCGGGGAGCTGTTTTTT.

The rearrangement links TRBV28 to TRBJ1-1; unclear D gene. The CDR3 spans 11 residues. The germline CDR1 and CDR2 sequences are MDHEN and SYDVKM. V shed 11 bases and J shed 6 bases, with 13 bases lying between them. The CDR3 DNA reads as TGTGCCGGAGCACGCGGCTCTGAAGCTTTCTTT. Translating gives CAGARGSEAFF. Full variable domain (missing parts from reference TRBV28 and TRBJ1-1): DVKVTQSSRYLVKRTGEKVFLECVQDMDHENMFWYRQDPGLGLRLIYFSYDVKMKEKGDIPEGYSVSREKKERFSLILESASTNQTSMYLCAGARGSEAFFGQGTRLTVV.

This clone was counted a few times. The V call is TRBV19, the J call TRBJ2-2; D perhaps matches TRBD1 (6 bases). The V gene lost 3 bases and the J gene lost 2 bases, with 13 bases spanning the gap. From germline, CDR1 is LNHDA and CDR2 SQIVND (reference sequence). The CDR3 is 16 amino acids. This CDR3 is CASSMSARGNTGELFF. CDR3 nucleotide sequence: TGTGCCAGTAGTATGTCTGCCAGGGGCAACACCGGGGAGCTGTTTTTT.

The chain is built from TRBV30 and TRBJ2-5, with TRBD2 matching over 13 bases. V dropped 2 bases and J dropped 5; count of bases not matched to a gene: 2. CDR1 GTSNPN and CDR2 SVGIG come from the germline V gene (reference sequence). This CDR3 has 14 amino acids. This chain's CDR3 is CAWSKGLAGETQYF. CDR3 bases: TGTGCCTGGAGTAAGGGACTAGCGGGGGAGACCCAGTACTTC.

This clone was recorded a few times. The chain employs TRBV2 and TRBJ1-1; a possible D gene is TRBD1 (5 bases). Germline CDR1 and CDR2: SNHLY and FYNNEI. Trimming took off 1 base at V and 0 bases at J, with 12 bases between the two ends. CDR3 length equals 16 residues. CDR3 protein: CASSEGTAQVNTEAFF. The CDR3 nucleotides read TGTGCCAGCAGTGAAGGAACGGCACAGGTGAACACTGAAGCTTTCTTT.

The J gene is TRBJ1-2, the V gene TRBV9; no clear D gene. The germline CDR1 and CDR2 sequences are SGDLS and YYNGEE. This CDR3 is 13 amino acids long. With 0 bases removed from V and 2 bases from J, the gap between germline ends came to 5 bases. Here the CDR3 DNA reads TGTGCCAGCAGCGTAGGTGTAAACTATGGCTACACCTTC. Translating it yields CASSVGVNYGYTF. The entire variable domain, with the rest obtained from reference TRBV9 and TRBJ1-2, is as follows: DSGVTQTPKHLITATGQRVTLRCSPRSGDLSVYWYQQSLDQGLQFLIQYYNGEERAKGNILERFSAQQFPDLHSELNLSSLELGDSALYFCASSVGVNYGYTFGSGTRLTVV.

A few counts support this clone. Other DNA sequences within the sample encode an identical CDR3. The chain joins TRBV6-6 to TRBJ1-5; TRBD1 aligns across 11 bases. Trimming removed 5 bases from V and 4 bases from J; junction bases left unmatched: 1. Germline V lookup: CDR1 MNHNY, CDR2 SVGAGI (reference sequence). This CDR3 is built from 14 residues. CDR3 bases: TGTGCCAGCAGTGGGACAGGGGGGAATCAGCCCCAGCATTTT. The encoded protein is CASSGTGGNQPQHF.

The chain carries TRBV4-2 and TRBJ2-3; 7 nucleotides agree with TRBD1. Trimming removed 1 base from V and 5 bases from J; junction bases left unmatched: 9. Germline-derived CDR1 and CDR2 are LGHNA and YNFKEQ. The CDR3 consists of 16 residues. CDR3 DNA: TGTGCCAGCAGCCAAGGTTTAAGGGGGCGTGAAGATACGCAGTATTTT. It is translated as CASSQGLRGREDTQYF.